This T cell receptor (beta chain) was sequenced during a study of T cell repertoires in cytomegalovirus infection. TCRdb re-called the reads through MiXCR, storing one row per CDR3 protein. The data show just over 450,000 distinct CDR3 sequences, about 44% seen once. With regard to this clonotype: What it binds is unknown.

The clonotype comes from a human donor in good health (CMV status not recorded). Some clones in this sample may be carry-over from other donors' samples. The specimen comprised cultured PBMCs, sampled from culture after CMV antigen stimulation.

This CDR3 reads CASSWKGVDTQYF. CDR3 coding DNA: TGTGCCAGCAGTTGGAAAGGCGTAGATACGCAGTATTTT. The chain uses TRBV6-6 and TRBJ2-3; D call uncertain. Per the germline V gene, CDR1 is MNHNY and CDR2 is SVGAGI (reference sequence). The CDR3 spans 13 residues. The V end was cut by 4 bases, the J end by 5 bases, with 10 bases between.